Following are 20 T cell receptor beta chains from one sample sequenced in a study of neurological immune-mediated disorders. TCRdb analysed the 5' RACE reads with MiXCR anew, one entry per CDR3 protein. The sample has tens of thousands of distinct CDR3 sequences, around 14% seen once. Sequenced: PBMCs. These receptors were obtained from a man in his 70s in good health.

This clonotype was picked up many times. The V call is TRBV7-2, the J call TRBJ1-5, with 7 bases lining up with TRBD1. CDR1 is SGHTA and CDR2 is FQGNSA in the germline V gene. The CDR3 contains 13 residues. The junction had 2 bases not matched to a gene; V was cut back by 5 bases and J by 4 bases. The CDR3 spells CASSPDRNQPQHF. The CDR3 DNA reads TGTGCCAGCAGCCCGGACAGGAATCAGCCCCAGCATTTT.

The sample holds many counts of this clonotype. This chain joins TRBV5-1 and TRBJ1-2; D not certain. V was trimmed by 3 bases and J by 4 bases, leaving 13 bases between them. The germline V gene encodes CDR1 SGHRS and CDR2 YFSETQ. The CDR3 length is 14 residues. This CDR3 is CASSSAVQSYGYTF. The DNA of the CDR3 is TGCGCCAGCAGCTCTGCGGTACAGTCCTATGGCTACACCTTC.

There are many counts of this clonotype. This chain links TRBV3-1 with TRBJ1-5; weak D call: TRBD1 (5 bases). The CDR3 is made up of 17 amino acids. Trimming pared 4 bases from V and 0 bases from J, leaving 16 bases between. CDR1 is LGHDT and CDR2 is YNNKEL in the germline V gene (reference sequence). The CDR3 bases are TGTGCCAGCAGCCGTGGAATGGCAGGGAATAGCAATCAGCCCCAGCATTTT. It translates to CASSRGMAGNSNQPQHF. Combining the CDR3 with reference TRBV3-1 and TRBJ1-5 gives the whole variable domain DTAVSQTPKYLVTQMGNDKSIKCEQNLGHDTMYWYKQDSKKFLKIMFSYNNKELIINETVPNRFSPKSPDKAHLNLHINSLELGDSAVYFCASSRGMAGNSNQPQHFGDGTRLSIL.

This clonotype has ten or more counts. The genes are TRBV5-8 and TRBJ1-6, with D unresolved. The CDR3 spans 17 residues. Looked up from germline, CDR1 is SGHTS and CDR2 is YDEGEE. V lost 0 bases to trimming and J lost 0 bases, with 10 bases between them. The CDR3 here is CASSLVVGSSYNSPLHF. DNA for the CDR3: TGTGCCAGCAGCTTGGTAGTGGGAAGCTCCTATAATTCACCCCTCCACTTT.

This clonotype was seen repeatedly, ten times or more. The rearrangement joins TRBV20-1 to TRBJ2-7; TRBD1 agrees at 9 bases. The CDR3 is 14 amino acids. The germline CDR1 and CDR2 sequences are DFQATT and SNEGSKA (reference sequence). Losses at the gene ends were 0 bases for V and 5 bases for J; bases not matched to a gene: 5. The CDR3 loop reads CSARDTDRGHEQYF. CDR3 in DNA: TGCAGTGCTAGAGATACGGACAGGGGCCACGAGCAGTACTTC.

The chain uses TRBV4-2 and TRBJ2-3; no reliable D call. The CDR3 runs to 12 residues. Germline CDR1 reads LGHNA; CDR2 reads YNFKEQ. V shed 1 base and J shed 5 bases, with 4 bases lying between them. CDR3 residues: CASSQGLDTQYF. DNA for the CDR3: TGTGCCAGCAGCCAAGGACTAGATACGCAGTATTTT.

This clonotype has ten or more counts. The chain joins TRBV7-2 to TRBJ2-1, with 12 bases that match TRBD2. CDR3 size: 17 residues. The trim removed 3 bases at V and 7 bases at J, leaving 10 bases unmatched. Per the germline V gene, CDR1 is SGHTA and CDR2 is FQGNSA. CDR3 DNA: TGTGCCAGCAGCTTTGGGCAGACTAGCGGGGGAAGGAATGAGCAGTTCTTC. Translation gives CASSFGQTSGGRNEQFF.

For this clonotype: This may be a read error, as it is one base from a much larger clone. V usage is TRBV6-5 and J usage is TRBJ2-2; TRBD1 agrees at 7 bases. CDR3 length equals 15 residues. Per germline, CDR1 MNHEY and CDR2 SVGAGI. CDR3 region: CASSYAHRGTGEMFF. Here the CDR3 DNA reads TGTGCCAGCAGTTACGCCCACAGGGGAACCGGGGAGATGTTTTTT.

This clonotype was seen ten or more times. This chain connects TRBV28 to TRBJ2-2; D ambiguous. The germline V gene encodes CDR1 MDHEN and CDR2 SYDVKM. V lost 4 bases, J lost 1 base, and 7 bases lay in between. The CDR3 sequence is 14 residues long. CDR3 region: CASSSDGNTGELFF. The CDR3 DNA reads TGTGCCAGCAGTTCCGACGGGAACACCGGGGAGCTGTTTTTT. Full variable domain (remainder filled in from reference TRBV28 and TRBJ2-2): DVKVTQSSRYLVKRTGEKVFLECVQDMDHENMFWYRQDPGLGLRLIYFSYDVKMKEKGDIPEGYSVSREKKERFSLILESASTNQTSMYLCASSSDGNTGELFFGEGSRLTVL.

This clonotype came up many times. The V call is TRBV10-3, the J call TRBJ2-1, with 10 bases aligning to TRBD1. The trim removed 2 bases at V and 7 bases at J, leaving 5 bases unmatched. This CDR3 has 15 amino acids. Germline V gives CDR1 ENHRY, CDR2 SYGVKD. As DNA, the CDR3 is TGTGCCATCAGTGAGCGGGACAGGGGCTCTAATGAGCAGTTCTTC. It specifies CAISERDRGSNEQFF.

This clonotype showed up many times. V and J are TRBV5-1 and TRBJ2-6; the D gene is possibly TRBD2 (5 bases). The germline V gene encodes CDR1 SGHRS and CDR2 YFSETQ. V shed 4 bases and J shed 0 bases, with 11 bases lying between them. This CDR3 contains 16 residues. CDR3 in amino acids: CASSVGSYSGANVLTF. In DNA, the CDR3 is TGCGCCAGCAGCGTGGGGAGCTACTCTGGGGCCAACGTCCTGACTTTC.

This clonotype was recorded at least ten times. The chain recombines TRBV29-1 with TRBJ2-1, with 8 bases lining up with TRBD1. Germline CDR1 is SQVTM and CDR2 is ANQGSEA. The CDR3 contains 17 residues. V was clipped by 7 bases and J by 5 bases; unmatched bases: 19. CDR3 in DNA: TGCAGCGGGAGACAGGGGCCACATTCCCCAATGGACAATGAGCAGTTCTTC. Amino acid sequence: CSGRQGPHSPMDNEQFF.

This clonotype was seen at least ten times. The CDR3: CASRFAGGRFQETQYF. The CDR3 DNA is TGTGCCAGCAGATTTGCAGGGGGCCGTTTTCAAGAGACCCAGTACTTC. The chain links TRBV5-4 to TRBJ2-5, with 8 bases matching TRBD1. V lost 5 bases, J lost 2 bases, and 11 bases stayed unmatched. The germline CDR1 and CDR2 sequences are SGHNT and YYREEE (reference sequence). CDR3 length equals 16 residues.

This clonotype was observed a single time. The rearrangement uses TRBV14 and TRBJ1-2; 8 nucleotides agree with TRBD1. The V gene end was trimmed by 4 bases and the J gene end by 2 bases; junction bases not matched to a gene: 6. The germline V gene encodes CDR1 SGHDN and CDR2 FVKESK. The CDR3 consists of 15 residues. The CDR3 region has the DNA TGTGCCAGCAGCCGATGGACAGGGTGGAACTATGGCTACACCTTC. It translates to CASSRWTGWNYGYTF.

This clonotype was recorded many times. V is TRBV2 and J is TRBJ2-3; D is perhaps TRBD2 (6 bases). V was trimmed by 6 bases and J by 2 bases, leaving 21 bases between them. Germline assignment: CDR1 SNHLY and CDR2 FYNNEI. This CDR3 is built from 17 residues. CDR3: CASSETDAGLDTDTQYF. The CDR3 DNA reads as TGTGCCAGCAGCGAAACAGATGCGGGATTAGACACAGATACGCAGTATTTT. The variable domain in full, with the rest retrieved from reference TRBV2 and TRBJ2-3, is EPEVTQTPSHQVTQMGQEVILRCVPISNHLYFYWYRQILGQKVEFLVSFYNNEISEKSEIFDDQFSVERPDGSNFTLKIRSTKLEDSAMYFCASSETDAGLDTDTQYFGPGTRLTVL.

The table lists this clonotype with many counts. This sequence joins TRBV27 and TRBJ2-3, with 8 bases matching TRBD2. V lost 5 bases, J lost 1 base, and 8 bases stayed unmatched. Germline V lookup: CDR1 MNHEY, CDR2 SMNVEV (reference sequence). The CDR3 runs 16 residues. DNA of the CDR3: TGTGCCAGCAGTCATTTAGCGGGGACGGGCACAGATACGCAGTATTTT. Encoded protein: CASSHLAGTGTDTQYF.

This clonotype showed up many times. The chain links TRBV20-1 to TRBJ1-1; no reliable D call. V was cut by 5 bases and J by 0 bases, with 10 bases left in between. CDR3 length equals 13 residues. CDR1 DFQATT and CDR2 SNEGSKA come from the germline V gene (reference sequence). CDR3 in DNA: TGCAGTGCTCCTGGGGATTTGAACACTGAAGCTTTCTTT. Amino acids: CSAPGDLNTEAFF.

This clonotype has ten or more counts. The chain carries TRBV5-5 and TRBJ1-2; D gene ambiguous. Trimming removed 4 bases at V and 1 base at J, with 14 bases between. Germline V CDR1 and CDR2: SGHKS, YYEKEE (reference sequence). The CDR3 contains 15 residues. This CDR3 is CASSPDHHLNYGYTF. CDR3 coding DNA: TGTGCCAGCAGCCCCGACCATCACCTTAACTATGGCTACACCTTC.

The CDR3 is CASSLGQGGARTEAFF. The CDR3 nucleotides are TGTGCCAGCAGCTTAGGGCAGGGGGGGGCCCGGACTGAAGCTTTCTTT. This sequence joins TRBV11-2 and TRBJ1-1; 7 bases map to TRBD1. V dropped 1 base and J dropped 5; count of bases not matched to a gene: 10. Germline V lookup: CDR1 SGHAT, CDR2 FQNNGV. The CDR3 loop spans 16 amino acids.

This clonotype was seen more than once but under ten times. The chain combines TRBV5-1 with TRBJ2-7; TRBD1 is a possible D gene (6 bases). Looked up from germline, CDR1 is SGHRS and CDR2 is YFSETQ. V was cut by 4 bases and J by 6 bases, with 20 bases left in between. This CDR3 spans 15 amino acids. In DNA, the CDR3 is TGCGCCAGCAGCCTGGGGACACCCACGTTGATCGAGCAGTACTTC. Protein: CASSLGTPTLIEQYF.